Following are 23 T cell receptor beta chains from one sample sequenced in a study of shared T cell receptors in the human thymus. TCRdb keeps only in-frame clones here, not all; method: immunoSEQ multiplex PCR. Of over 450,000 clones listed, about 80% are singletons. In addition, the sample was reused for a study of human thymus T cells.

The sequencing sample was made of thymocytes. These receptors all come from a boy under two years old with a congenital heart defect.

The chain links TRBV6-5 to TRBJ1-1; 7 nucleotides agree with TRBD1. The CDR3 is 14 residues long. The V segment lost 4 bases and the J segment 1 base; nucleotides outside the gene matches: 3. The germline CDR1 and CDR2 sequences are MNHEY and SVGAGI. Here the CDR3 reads CASSFGTANTEAFF. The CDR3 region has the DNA TGTGCCAGCAGTTTCGGGACAGCGAACACTGAAGCTTTCTTT.

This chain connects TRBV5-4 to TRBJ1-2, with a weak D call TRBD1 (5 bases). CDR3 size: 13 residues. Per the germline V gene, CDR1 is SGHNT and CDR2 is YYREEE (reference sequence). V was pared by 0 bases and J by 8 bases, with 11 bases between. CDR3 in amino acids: CASSLAGVWGYTF. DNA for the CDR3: TGTGCCAGCAGCTTGGCGGGGGTCTGGGGCTACACCTTC.

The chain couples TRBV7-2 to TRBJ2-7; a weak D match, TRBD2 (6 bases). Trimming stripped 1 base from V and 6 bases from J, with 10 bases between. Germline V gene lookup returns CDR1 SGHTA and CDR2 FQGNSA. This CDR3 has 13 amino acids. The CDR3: CASSLVLACEQYF. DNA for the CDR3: TGTGCCAGCAGCTTAGTGCTAGCGTGCGAGCAGTACTTC.

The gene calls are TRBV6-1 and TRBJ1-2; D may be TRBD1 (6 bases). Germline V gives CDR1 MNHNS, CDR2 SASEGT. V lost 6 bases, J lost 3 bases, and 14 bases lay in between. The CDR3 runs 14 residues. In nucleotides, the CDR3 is TGTGCCAGCAGAGAGGGGGTAGGCGACTATGGCTACACCTTC. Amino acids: CASREGVGDYGYTF.

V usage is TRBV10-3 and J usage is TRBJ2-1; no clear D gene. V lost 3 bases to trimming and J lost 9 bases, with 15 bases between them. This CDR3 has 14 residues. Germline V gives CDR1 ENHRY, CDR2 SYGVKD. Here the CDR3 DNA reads TGTGCCATCAGTGACGCGGAACAATTGGGTGAGCAGTTCTTC. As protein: CAISDAEQLGEQFF.

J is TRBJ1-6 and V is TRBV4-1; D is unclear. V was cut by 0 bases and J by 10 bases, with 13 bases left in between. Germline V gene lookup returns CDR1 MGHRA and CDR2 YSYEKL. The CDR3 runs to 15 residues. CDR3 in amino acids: CASSQDPSPGSPLHF. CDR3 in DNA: TGCGCCAGCAGCCAAGATCCCTCCCCGGGATCACCCCTCCACTTT.

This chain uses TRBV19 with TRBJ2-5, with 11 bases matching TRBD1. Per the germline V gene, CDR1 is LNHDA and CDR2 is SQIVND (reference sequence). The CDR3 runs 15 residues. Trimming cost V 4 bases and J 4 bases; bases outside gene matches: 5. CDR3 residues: CASSRRDRGRETQYF. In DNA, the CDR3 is TGTGCCAGTAGTAGACGGGACAGGGGGAGAGAGACCCAGTACTTC. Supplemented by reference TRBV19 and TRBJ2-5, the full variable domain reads DGGITQSPKYLFRKEGQNVTLSCEQNLNHDAMYWYRQDPGQGLRLIYYSQIVNDFQKGDIAEGYSVSREKKESFPLTVTSAQKNPTAFYLCASSRRDRGRETQYFGPGTRLLVL.

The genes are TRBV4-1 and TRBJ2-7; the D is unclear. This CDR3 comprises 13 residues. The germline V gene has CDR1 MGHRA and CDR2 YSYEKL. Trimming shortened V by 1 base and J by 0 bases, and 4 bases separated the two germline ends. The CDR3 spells CASSQAYSYEQYF. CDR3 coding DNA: TGCGCCAGCAGCCAAGCCTACTCCTACGAGCAGTACTTC.

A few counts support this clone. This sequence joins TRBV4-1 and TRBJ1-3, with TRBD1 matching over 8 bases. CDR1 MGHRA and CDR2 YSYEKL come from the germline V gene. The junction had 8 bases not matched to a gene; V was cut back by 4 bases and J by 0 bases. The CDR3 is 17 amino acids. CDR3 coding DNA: TGCGCCAGCAGCCCAGTTGACAGGGGATTCTCTGGAAACACCATATATTTT. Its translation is CASSPVDRGFSGNTIYF.

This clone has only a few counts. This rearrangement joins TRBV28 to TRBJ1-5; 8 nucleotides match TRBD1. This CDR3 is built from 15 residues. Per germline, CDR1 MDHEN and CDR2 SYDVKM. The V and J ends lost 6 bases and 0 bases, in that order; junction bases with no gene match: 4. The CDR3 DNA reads TGTGCCAGCAGCGCCAGGGGGCCTAGCAATCAGCCCCAGCATTTT. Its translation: CASSARGPSNQPQHF.

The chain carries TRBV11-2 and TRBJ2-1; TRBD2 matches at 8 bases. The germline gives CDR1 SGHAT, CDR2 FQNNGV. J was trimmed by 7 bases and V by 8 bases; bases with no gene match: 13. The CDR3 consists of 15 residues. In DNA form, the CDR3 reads TGTGCCAGCTCCCCGGGTTTAGCGGGACCAAATGAGCAGTTCTTC. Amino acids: CASSPGLAGPNEQFF.

The DNA of the CDR3 is TGTGCCAGCAGCTTAGTCCGCAGGGGGGAGGAGAACACCGGGGAGCTGTTTTTT. Translating it yields CASSLVRRGEENTGELFF. The gene calls are TRBV7-6 and TRBJ2-2; perhaps TRBD1 as D (7 bases). The V gene lost 1 base and the J gene lost 1 base, with 16 bases spanning the gap. The CDR3 consists of 18 residues. Germline V gene lookup returns CDR1 SGHVS and CDR2 FNYEAQ.

The CDR3 region is CASSHTGQASYEQYF. The CDR3 bases are TGTGCCAGCAGCCATACGGGACAGGCTTCCTACGAGCAGTACTTC. The rearrangement links TRBV5-4 to TRBJ2-7; 8 bases are a match to TRBD1. J was trimmed by 1 base and V by 4 bases; bases with no gene match: 7. The CDR3 loop spans 15 amino acids. The V gene's germline CDR1 is SGHNT and CDR2 YYREEE (reference sequence). Together with reference TRBV5-4 and TRBJ2-7, the CDR3 gives the full variable domain: ETGVTQSPTHLIKTRGQQVTLRCSSQSGHNTVSWYQQALGQGPQFIFQYYREEENGRGNFPPRFSGLQFPNYSSELNVNALELDDSALYLCASSHTGQASYEQYFGPGTRLTVT.

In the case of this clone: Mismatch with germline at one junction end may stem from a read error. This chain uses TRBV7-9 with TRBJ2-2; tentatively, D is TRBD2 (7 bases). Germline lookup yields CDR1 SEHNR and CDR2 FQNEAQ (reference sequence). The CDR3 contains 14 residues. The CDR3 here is CASTLRGGTGELFF. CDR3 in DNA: TGTGCCAGCACCTTAAGGGGGGGAACCGGGGAGCTGTTTTTT.

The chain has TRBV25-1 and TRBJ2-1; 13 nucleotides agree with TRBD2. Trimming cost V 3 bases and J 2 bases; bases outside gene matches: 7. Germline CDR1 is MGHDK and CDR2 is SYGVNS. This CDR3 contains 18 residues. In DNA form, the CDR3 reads TGTGCCAGCAGTGATTGGACTAGCGGGAGAGAGGCCTACAATGAGCAGTTCTTC. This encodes CASSDWTSGREAYNEQFF.

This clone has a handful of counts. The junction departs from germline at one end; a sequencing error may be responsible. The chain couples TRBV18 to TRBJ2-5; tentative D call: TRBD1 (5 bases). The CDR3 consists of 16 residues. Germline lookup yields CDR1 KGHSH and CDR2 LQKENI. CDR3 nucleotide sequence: TGTGCCAGCTCACCCTCTAAAGGGGATAACCAGGAGACCCAGTACTTC. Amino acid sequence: CASSPSKGDNQETQYF.

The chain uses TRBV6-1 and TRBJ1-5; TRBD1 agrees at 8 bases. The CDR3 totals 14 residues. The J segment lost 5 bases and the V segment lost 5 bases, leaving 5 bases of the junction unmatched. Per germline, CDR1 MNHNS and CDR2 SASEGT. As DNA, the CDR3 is TGTGCCAGCAGTTGGACAGGGCGTTATCAGCCCCAGCATTTT. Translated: CASSWTGRYQPQHF.

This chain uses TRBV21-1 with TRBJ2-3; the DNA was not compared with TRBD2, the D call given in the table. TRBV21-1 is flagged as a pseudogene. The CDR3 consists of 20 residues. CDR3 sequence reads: CASSKPLQRALSLAQDTQYF. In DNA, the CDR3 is TGTGCCAGCAGCAAACCCCTCCAGCGGGCGCTATCACTGGCCCAAGATACGCAGTATTTT.

CDR3 region: CSVPTGTGGNEQFF. The CDR3 DNA sequence: TGCAGCGTTCCAACCGGGACAGGGGGCAATGAGCAGTTCTTC. The chain carries TRBV29-1 and TRBJ2-1; 11 bases match TRBD1. Trimming cost V 5 bases and J 6 bases; bases outside gene matches: 6. The CDR3 is 14 residues long. CDR1 and CDR2 (germline): SQVTM, ANQGSEA.

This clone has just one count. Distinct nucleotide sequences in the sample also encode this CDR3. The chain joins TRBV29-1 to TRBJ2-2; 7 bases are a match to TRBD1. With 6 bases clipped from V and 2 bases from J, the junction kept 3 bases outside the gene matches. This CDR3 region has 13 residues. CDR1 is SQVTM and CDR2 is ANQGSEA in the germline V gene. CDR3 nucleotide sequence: TGCAGCGTCAGGGACAGCAACACCGGGGAGCTGTTTTTT. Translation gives CSVRDSNTGELFF.

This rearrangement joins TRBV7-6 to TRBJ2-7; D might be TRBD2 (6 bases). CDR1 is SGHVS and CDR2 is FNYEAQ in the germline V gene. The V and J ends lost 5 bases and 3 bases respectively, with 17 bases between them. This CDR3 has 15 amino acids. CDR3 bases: TGTGCCAGCAGCCCTTTGCCGGGAGCGATCTACGAGCAGTACTTC. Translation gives CASSPLPGAIYEQYF.

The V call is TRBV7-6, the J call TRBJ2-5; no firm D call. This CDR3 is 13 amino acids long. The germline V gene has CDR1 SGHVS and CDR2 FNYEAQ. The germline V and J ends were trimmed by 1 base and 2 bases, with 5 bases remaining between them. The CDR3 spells CASSLGRQETQYF. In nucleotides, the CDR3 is TGTGCCAGCAGCTTAGGCAGGCAAGAGACCCAGTACTTC.

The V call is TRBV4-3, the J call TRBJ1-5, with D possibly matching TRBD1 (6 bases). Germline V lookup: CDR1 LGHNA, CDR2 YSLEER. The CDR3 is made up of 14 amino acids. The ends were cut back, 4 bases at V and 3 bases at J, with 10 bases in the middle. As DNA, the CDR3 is TGCGCCAGCAGCCCCGGACAGAACAATCAGCCCCAGCATTTT. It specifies CASSPGQNNQPQHF.